This T cell receptor (beta chain) was recorded in a study of cytomegalovirus exposure and HLA in healthy donors. Study at large: A subsequent analysis stated that the 95 to 150 validation repertoires were run on the same platform as the approximately 700 first-cohort repertoires.

Data came from immunoSEQ multiplex PCR; TCRdb stores just in-frame clones and leaves some out. The table has over 150,000 clones, approximately 80% seen once. V was clipped by 5 bases and J by 1 base; unmatched bases: 10. The germline CDR1 and CDR2 sequences are KGHSH and LQKENI. The CDR3 covers 16 residues. About this clone: Its antigen is still unknown.

Study findings and constraints: Reported performance of the classifier showed diagnosis of cytomegalovirus status with high specificity and sensitivity.

This receptor was obtained from a woman aged 25 to 39 in good health and CMV-seropositive. Sequenced: PBMCs. The rearrangement links TRBV18 to TRBJ1-1; 7 positions agree with TRBD1. The CDR3 loop reads CASSVGTEGANTEAFF. CDR3 DNA sequence: TGTGCCAGCTCAGTTGGGACAGAGGGGGCGAACACTGAAGCTTTCTTT.